The source of this TCR beta chain is a study of Ad26.COV2.S vaccination and SARS-CoV-2 variants. At the level of the study: It was the COV1001 Ad26.COV2.S trial arm that included the donor.

The study, taken as a whole, reports: Vaccinated individuals (as opposed to placebo recipients) had higher spike-specific TCR breadth. Placebo and vaccine recipients had non-spike TCR breadth that was similar.

As concerns this clone: As yet, its antigen is unknown.

Repertoires were generated with immunoSEQ multiplex PCR, while TCRdb's copy carries only in-frame clones and drops some. The sample lists around 400,000 clones; around 82% were seen once. Germline lookup yields CDR1 LGHDT and CDR2 YNNKEL (reference sequence). Trimming removed 0 bases at V and 8 bases at J, with 7 bases between. The CDR3 length is 12 residues. As to treatment: 15 to 20 received Ad26.COV2.S at low or high dose, single or two shots; 5 received placebo; per-sample allocation not given. Sampling took place 63 days after the first vaccine or placebo injection. Whoever gave the sample was an adult aged 18-55 years in Boston.

The sample was peripheral blood, taken in a trial of Ad26.COV2.S vaccine versus placebo. This TCR derives from a person between 18 and 65 years old who received the Ad26.COV2.S COVID-19 vaccine or a placebo. V and J are TRBV3-1 (or the pseudogene TRBV3-2) and TRBJ1-2; weak D call: TRBD1 (5 bases). CDR3 sequence (DNA): TGTGCCAGCAGCCAAGAGACAGCCGGCTACACCTTC. Translating gives CASSQETAGYTF.